This T cell receptor beta chain stems from a study of blood T cell repertoires in COVID-19. Study at large: The United States, Italy and Spain supplied acute and convalescent COVID-19 samples. T cells, B-cell-depleted T cells, or PBMCs provided the cDNA or gDNA that served as material.

Original methodology: Cell counts per sample came from amplifying reference gene primers. Assay: immunoSEQ multiplex PCR; the TCRdb copy retains only in-frame clones and omits some. That table furnishes V, J and clone size, whereas the DNA furnished D and trimming. The repertoire holds about 220,000 clones, with approximately 85% as singletons. CDR1 SGHDT and CDR2 YYEEEE come from the germline V gene. The length of the CDR3 is 16 residues. J was trimmed by 0 bases and V by 3 bases; bases with no gene match: 5. Patients in Seattle were enrolled during active infection, then followed longitudinally. Sequenced material: peripheral blood. This TCR was recovered from a woman between 65 and 79 years old with COVID-19, enrolled during active disease. The rearrangement uses TRBV5-6 and TRBJ2-1, with TRBD1 matching 8 bases. CDR3 in DNA: TGTGCCAGCAGCTCAGACAGGGGAGGCTCCTACAATGAGCAGTTCTTC. Protein: CASSSDRGGSYNEQFF.